A selection of T cell receptor beta chains follows, all from one sample in a study of OX40 agonist ivuxolimab in advanced cancers. Sequencing was performed with immunoSEQ multiplex PCR; in TCRdb, only in-frame clones are kept and a portion is missing. The sample holds 10,000 to 15,000 clones, more than 75% seen once. Sequencing used CD4+ or CD8+ T cells sorted from blood, obtained in a trial of the OX40 agonist ivuxolimab. All receptors come from an adult with an advanced solid tumor such as melanoma, head and neck, liver or kidney cancer. Each CDR3 is given with its conserved first and last residue. D genes are given only for firm matches. Part of the rows lack a size; the others show once, few, many or a class for expanded clones.

>TRBD2|once|TRBJ2-3|TRBV5-1
CASSLGGLAGGTDTQYF
TGCGCCAGCAGCTTGGGGGGACTAGCGGGAGGTACAGATACGCAGTATTTT
>.|.|TRBJ2-1|TRBV19
CASSRVGGTGNEQFF
TGTGCCAGTAGTCGGGTTGGCGGGACGGGGAATGAGCAGTTCTTC
>.|.|TRBJ2-5|TRBV6-5
CASRVESGETQYF
TGTGCCAGCAGGGTAGAATCGGGGGAGACCCAGTACTTC
>TRBD2|.|TRBJ2-2|TRBV28
CASSPILAATNTGELFF
TGTGCCAGCAGTCCAATCCTAGCGGCCACGAACACCGGGGAGCTGTTTTTT
>.|.|TRBJ2-5|TRBV11-2
CASRGQKETQYF
TGTGCCAGCAGAGGACAGAAAGAGACCCAGTACTTC
>.|.|TRBJ2-1|TRBV28
CASSPPLGVSNEQFF
TGTGCCAGCAGTCCCCCTTTAGGAGTATCAAATGAGCAGTTCTTC
>.|.|TRBJ1-1|TRBV7-9
CASSDTGGTEAFF
TGTGCCAGCAGCGATACGGGGGGCACTGAAGCTTTCTTT
>TRBD1|.|TRBJ2-7|TRBV6-5
CASSPTTGMSHEQYF
TGTGCCAGCAGTCCTACGACAGGGATGAGCCACGAGCAGTACTTC
>.|.|TRBJ2-7|TRBV27
CASSQAAKYYEQYF
TGTGCCAGCAGCCAGGCTGCCAAGTACTACGAGCAGTACTTC
>.|.|TRBJ2-7|TRBV7-2
CASSLAGGTTYSYEQYF
TGTGCCAGCAGCTTAGCTGGCGGGACGACCTACTCTTACGAGCAGTACTTC
>.|.|TRBJ2-7|TRBV2
CASSNTDTYEQYF
TGTGCCAGCAGCAACACTGACACCTACGAGCAGTACTTC
>.|.|TRBJ2-5|TRBV27
CASSLLVGAETQYF
TGTGCCAGCAGTTTATTAGTGGGGGCGGAGACCCAGTACTTC
>.|.|TRBJ2-1|TRBV4-3
CASSQDQGILEQFF
TGCGCCAGCAGCCAAGATCAGGGAATCTTGGAGCAGTTCTTC
>.|few|TRBJ1-1|TRBV6-4
CASSERGMNTEAFF
TGTGCCAGCAGTGAGCGGGGCATGAACACTGAAGCTTTCTTT
>.|.|TRBJ1-2|TRBV29-1
CSVASGNGYTF
TGCAGCGTTGCCTCGGGGAATGGCTACACCTTC
>.|.|TRBJ2-2|TRBV21-1
CASSKEAPEVAGELFF
TGTGCCAGCAGCAAAGAAGCGCCTGAAGTGGCCGGGGAGCTGTTTTTT
>.|.|TRBJ2-1|TRBV27
CASSLRGPSYNEQFF
TGTGCCAGCAGTTTAAGAGGGCCTTCCTACAATGAGCAGTTCTTC
>.|.|TRBJ2-1|TRBV29-1
CSVWDTYNEQFF
TGCAGCGTGTGGGACACTTACAATGAGCAGTTCTTC
>.|.|TRBJ2-7|TRBV11-2
CASSAVGGEQYF
TGTGCCAGCAGCGCGGTGGGAGGCGAGCAGTACTTC
>.|.|TRBJ1-5|TRBV27
CASSSSGRQPQHF
TGTGCCAGCAGTTCCTCGGGCCGTCAGCCCCAGCATTTT
>TRBD1|.|TRBJ1-4|TRBV9
CASSVGQGNEKLFF
TGTGCCAGCAGCGTCGGACAGGGGAATGAAAAACTGTTTTTT
>TRBD2|.|TRBJ2-3|TRBV7-3
CASSDSLAGGSATQYF
TGTGCCAGCAGCGATTCACTAGCGGGAGGCTCCGCTACGCAGTATTTT
>.|.|TRBJ1-3|TRBV5-6
CASSLGAKGRSSGNTIYF
TGTGCCAGCAGCTTAGGGGCTAAAGGCAGGAGCTCTGGAAACACCATATATTTT
>.|once|TRBJ1-5|TRBV5-6
CASSLGPGLGQPQHF
TGTGCCAGCAGCTTGGGGCCAGGGCTAGGGCAGCCCCAGCATTTT
>.|.|TRBJ2-7|TRBV6-5
CASSYSTGGYEQYF
TGTGCCAGCAGTTACTCCACCGGGGGATACGAGCAGTACTTC
>.|.|TRBJ2-1|TRBV5-4
CASSLVGGSYNEQFF
TGTGCCAGCAGCTTGGTAGGGGGGTCGTACAATGAGCAGTTCTTC